The rows below give T cell receptor beta chains drawn from one sample of a study of human T cells and chemical hapten exposure. TCRdb itself ran the RACE reads through MiXCR, one entry per CDR3 protein. The sample carries approximately 370,000 distinct CDR3 sequences, around 5.5% recorded once. This specimen consisted of whole blood, obtained in connection with sensitization to the hapten diphenylcyclopropenone (DPC). These receptors were obtained from a woman aged 18-29 years with alopecia areata. Some clones in this sample may be carry-over from other donors' samples. CDR3s include the opening cysteine and the closing phenylalanine or tryptophan. The D gene is left open where the match is weak. The size field is filled for only some rows; it gives once, few, many or a size class.

clone size: NA
D gene: TRBD2
V gene: TRBV5-8
J gene: TRBJ2-7
CDR3 DNA: TGTGCCAGCAGCTTGTATGGTTTAGCGGGGTCCTACGAGCAGTACTTC
CDR3 protein: CASSLYGLAGSYEQYF

clone size: few
D gene: TRBD1
V gene: TRBV5-1
J gene: TRBJ2-5
CDR3 DNA: TGCGCCAGCAGCACTGGGACAGCCAATAAAGAGACCCAGTACTTC
CDR3 protein: CASSTGTANKETQYF

clone size: NA
D gene: NA
V gene: TRBV7-2
J gene: TRBJ1-1
CDR3 DNA: TGTGCCAGCAGCTTAGCTGTTCCATCCACTGAAGCTTTCTTT
CDR3 protein: CASSLAVPSTEAFF

clone size: many
D gene: NA
V gene: TRBV29-1
J gene: TRBJ1-2
CDR3 DNA: TGCAGCGCTCCTGAAGGGGCCCGGGGGTTAATCTTC
CDR3 protein: CSAPEGARGLIF

clone size: NA
D gene: NA
V gene: TRBV18
J gene: TRBJ1-1
CDR3 DNA: TGTGCCAGCTCACTACAAGGGACGGGCACTGAAGCTTTCTTT
CDR3 protein: CASSLQGTGTEAFF

clone size: few
D gene: NA
V gene: TRBV28
J gene: TRBJ2-2
CDR3 DNA: TGTGCCAGCAGCAACCCAGACCTGTCAGCCAAGCGCGGGGAGCTGTTTTTT
CDR3 protein: CASSNPDLSAKRGELFF

clone size: many
D gene: TRBD2
V gene: TRBV12-3/TRBV12-4
J gene: TRBJ2-7
CDR3 DNA: TGTGCCAGCAGTTTAATGGGGGGGGTCGAGCAGTACTTC
CDR3 protein: CASSLMGGVEQYF

clone size: NA
D gene: NA
V gene: TRBV20-1
J gene: TRBJ2-7
CDR3 DNA: TGCAGTGCTAGAAGCCCCGAGGGCTACGAGCAGTACTTC
CDR3 protein: CSARSPEGYEQYF

clone size: many
D gene: NA
V gene: TRBV7-2
J gene: TRBJ2-1
CDR3 DNA: TGTGCCAGCAGCTTCGACAGGGGACTAAAGAATGAGCAGTTCTTC
CDR3 protein: CASSFDRGLKNEQFF

clone size: many
D gene: NA
V gene: TRBV27
J gene: TRBJ2-1
CDR3 DNA: TGTGCCAGCAGTTTATCCCGAGTTGGGGACAATGAGCAGTTCTTC
CDR3 protein: CASSLSRVGDNEQFF

clone size: many
D gene: NA
V gene: TRBV7-8
J gene: TRBJ2-2
CDR3 DNA: TGTGCCAGCAGCTTAACTAGCTCGGGGCCCGGGGAGCTGTTTTTT
CDR3 protein: CASSLTSSGPGELFF

clone size: once
D gene: TRBD2
V gene: TRBV5-1
J gene: TRBJ2-3
CDR3 DNA: TGCGCCAGCACCGACAGCGGGGAGTCCTATTTT
CDR3 protein: CASTDSGESYF

clone size: few
D gene: NA
V gene: TRBV7-8
J gene: TRBJ1-5
CDR3 DNA: TGTGCCAGCAGCTTGGGTGTGGGGACTGCCCCGCGAAGTTCCCAGCATTTT
CDR3 protein: CASSLGVGTAPRSSQHF

clone size: NA
D gene: NA
V gene: TRBV20-1
J gene: TRBJ2-3
CDR3 DNA: TGCAGTGCGATACAGGGTGGTGGCACAGATACGCAGTTTTTT
CDR3 protein: CSAIQGGGTDTQFF

clone size: many
D gene: NA
V gene: TRBV20-1
J gene: TRBJ2-3
CDR3 DNA: TGCAGTGCTGGAGGACTACCAGGGGGTACAGATACGCAGTATTTT
CDR3 protein: CSAGGLPGGTDTQYF

clone size: NA
D gene: TRBD1
V gene: TRBV27
J gene: TRBJ2-1
CDR3 DNA: TGTGCCAGCAGTCCGACGACAGGGGGAGATGAGCAGTTCTTC
CDR3 protein: CASSPTTGGDEQFF

clone size: NA
D gene: TRBD1
V gene: TRBV5-1
J gene: TRBJ1-1
CDR3 DNA: TGCGCCAGCAGCTTGTTAGGGGGCGGCACTGAAGCTTTCTTT
CDR3 protein: CASSLLGGGTEAFF

clone size: NA
D gene: TRBD1
V gene: TRBV5-1
J gene: TRBJ2-5
CDR3 DNA: TGCGCCAGCAACCGTGGGACAGGGGGGAAGGTGCAAGAGACCCAGTACTTC
CDR3 protein: CASNRGTGGKVQETQYF

clone size: NA
D gene: NA
V gene: TRBV5-8
J gene: TRBJ2-5
CDR3 DNA: TGTGCCAGCAGCTTACCCGGGACCCAAGAGACCCAGTACTTC
CDR3 protein: CASSLPGTQETQYF

clone size: many
D gene: NA
V gene: TRBV6-6
J gene: TRBJ1-1
CDR3 DNA: TGTGCCAGCAGTTGGGCCCTGGACAAAAACACTGAAGCTTTCTTT
CDR3 protein: CASSWALDKNTEAFF

clone size: many
D gene: NA
V gene: TRBV6-2/TRBV6-3
J gene: TRBJ1-2
CDR3 DNA: TGTGCCAGCGGTTACAGAGGGGACCATGGCTACACCTTC
CDR3 protein: CASGYRGDHGYTF

clone size: many
D gene: NA
V gene: TRBV20-1
J gene: TRBJ2-4
CDR3 DNA: TGCAGTGCAACCCGGGGCCTAGCCAAAAACATTCAGTACTTC
CDR3 protein: CSATRGLAKNIQYF

clone size: many
D gene: TRBD2
V gene: TRBV5-1
J gene: TRBJ2-5
CDR3 DNA: TGCGCCAGCAGAAAATCGGGACTAGCGGAAGAGACCCAGTACTTC
CDR3 protein: CASRKSGLAEETQYF

clone size: few
D gene: NA
V gene: TRBV29-1
J gene: TRBJ1-2
CDR3 DNA: TGCAGCGTCAGACCGACACGCACCTACACCTTC
CDR3 protein: CSVRPTRTYTF

clone size: many
D gene: TRBD1
V gene: TRBV4-2
J gene: TRBJ1-2
CDR3 DNA: TGTGCCAGCAGCCAAGACAGGGGGCGTGACTATGGCTACACCTTC
CDR3 protein: CASSQDRGRDYGYTF

clone size: many
D gene: NA
V gene: TRBV12-3/TRBV12-4
J gene: TRBJ1-5
CDR3 DNA: TGTGCCAGCAGTTTTTGGGGGGAGGTGATCTTCTTT
CDR3 protein: CASSFWGEVIFF

clone size: NA
D gene: TRBD1
V gene: TRBV29-1
J gene: TRBJ1-3
CDR3 DNA: TGCAGCGTTCCAGGGGGAGCAGGAAACACCATATATTTT
CDR3 protein: CSVPGGAGNTIYF

clone size: NA
D gene: TRBD2
V gene: TRBV27
J gene: TRBJ2-1
CDR3 DNA: TGTGCCGCTTGGGCGGCTAGCGGGGGGTACAATGAGCAGTTCTTC
CDR3 protein: CAAWAASGGYNEQFF

clone size: many
D gene: NA
V gene: TRBV7-3
J gene: TRBJ1-1
CDR3 DNA: TGTGCCAGCAGCTCCCGAGGGTCTGGCACTGAAGCTTTCTTT
CDR3 protein: CASSSRGSGTEAFF

clone size: many
D gene: TRBD2
V gene: TRBV4-3
J gene: TRBJ2-3
CDR3 DNA: TGCGCCAGCAGCCAAGACCGAGCGGGGACCAGCACAGATACGCAGTATTTT
CDR3 protein: CASSQDRAGTSTDTQYF

clone size: NA
D gene: NA
V gene: TRBV4-3
J gene: TRBJ2-7
CDR3 DNA: TGCGCCAGCAGCCAATTTTTCGTGAAGGAGTCCTCCTACGAGCAGTACTTC
CDR3 protein: CASSQFFVKESSYEQYF

clone size: many
D gene: NA
V gene: TRBV29-1
J gene: TRBJ1-5
CDR3 DNA: TGCAGCGTTGGGGAGGGAGGGGCCAATCAGCCCCAGCATTTT
CDR3 protein: CSVGEGGANQPQHF

clone size: many
D gene: NA
V gene: TRBV6-1
J gene: TRBJ1-6
CDR3 DNA: TGTGCCAGCAGTAGTTTAGGACATCACTACGGAGTTTCGAGCTCCTATAATTCACCCCTCCACTTT
CDR3 protein: CASSSLGHHYGVSSSYNSPLHF

clone size: NA
D gene: NA
V gene: TRBV5-5
J gene: TRBJ1-1
CDR3 DNA: TGTGCCAGCAGCTTGGCCTCGGCGGGCGTTATGAACACTGAAGCTTTCTTT
CDR3 protein: CASSLASAGVMNTEAFF

clone size: many
D gene: TRBD1
V gene: TRBV7-3
J gene: TRBJ2-2
CDR3 DNA: TGTGCCAGCAGCTTAGAGCGGACAGGGGCAACCGGGGAGCTGTTTTTT
CDR3 protein: CASSLERTGATGELFF

clone size: NA
D gene: TRBD1
V gene: TRBV10-3
J gene: TRBJ2-7
CDR3 DNA: TGTGCCATCAGCCTGACAGGGACCGAGCAGTACTTC
CDR3 protein: CAISLTGTEQYF

clone size: NA
D gene: TRBD1
V gene: TRBV29-1
J gene: TRBJ1-1
CDR3 DNA: TGCAGCGTTGAAGGACCGGGACAGGGTGGAACTGAAGCTTTCTTT
CDR3 protein: CSVEGPGQGGTEAFF

clone size: NA
D gene: NA
V gene: TRBV7-2
J gene: TRBJ1-5
CDR3 DNA: TGTGCCAGCAGCTGGGCAGCGTATAGCAATCAGCCCCAGCATTTT
CDR3 protein: CASSWAAYSNQPQHF

clone size: few
D gene: NA
V gene: TRBV7-8
J gene: TRBJ2-2
CDR3 DNA: TGTGCCAGCAGCTTGTTGGGGCCCACCGGGGAGCTGTTTTTT
CDR3 protein: CASSLLGPTGELFF

clone size: NA
D gene: TRBD1
V gene: TRBV4-3
J gene: TRBJ1-1
CDR3 DNA: TGCGCCAGCAGCCGCAGGGGGCAGGACACTGAAGCTTTCTTT
CDR3 protein: CASSRRGQDTEAFF

clone size: few
D gene: TRBD1
V gene: TRBV29-1
J gene: TRBJ1-2
CDR3 DNA: TGCAGCGTTGATTCTGGACAGGGTTGGGGCTACACCTTC
CDR3 protein: CSVDSGQGWGYTF

clone size: NA
D gene: NA
V gene: TRBV12-3/TRBV12-4
J gene: TRBJ1-3
CDR3 DNA: TGTGCCAGCAGTTTTGGGATCTCTGGAAACACCATATATTTT
CDR3 protein: CASSFGISGNTIYF

clone size: few
D gene: NA
V gene: TRBV18
J gene: TRBJ1-6
CDR3 DNA: TGTGCCAGCTCATTTGACGCGGATAATTCACCCCTCCACTTT
CDR3 protein: CASSFDADNSPLHF

clone size: many
D gene: TRBD2
V gene: TRBV11-2
J gene: TRBJ2-3
CDR3 DNA: TGTGCCAGCAGCGACCGACTAGCGGGCACAGATACGCAGTATTTT
CDR3 protein: CASSDRLAGTDTQYF

clone size: many
D gene: NA
V gene: TRBV11-2
J gene: TRBJ1-5
CDR3 DNA: TGTGCCAGCAGCTTAGGAGGGGGGCCTCAGCCCCAGCATTTT
CDR3 protein: CASSLGGGPQPQHF

clone size: NA
D gene: NA
V gene: TRBV7-3
J gene: TRBJ1-1
CDR3 DNA: TGTGCCAGCAGCTTAAGGCCAGGGAAACCCGAAACGAACACTGAAGCTTTCTTT
CDR3 protein: CASSLRPGKPETNTEAFF

clone size: few
D gene: NA
V gene: TRBV5-6
J gene: TRBJ2-1
CDR3 DNA: TGTGCCAGCAGAAATGGGGAGAATGAGCAGTTCTTC
CDR3 protein: CASRNGENEQFF

clone size: few
D gene: NA
V gene: TRBV11-3
J gene: TRBJ1-2
CDR3 DNA: TGTGCCAGCAGCTTAGCACCGGACAGTTTGGATTTCTATGGCTACACCTTC
CDR3 protein: CASSLAPDSLDFYGYTF